This TCR beta chain was obtained from a study of T cell responses to AZD1222 COVID-19 vaccine listed by TCRdb under 2021. As for the study more broadly: AZD1222 recipients given second doses at about 4 weeks or at about 12 weeks were pooled, since spike-specific TCR depth and breadth were not found to differ between the two schedules. TCR sequencing was performed for roughly 250 trial participants, of whom around 210 were given two doses of AZD1222 and around 25 were given two doses of MenACWY control vaccine. Trial participants were enrolled by age into 18-55, 56-69 and 70-plus year subgroups, with approximately 160, 26 and 62 TCR-sequenced participants respectively. Study-wide findings and limitations: After two AZD1222 doses, spike-specific TCR breadth and depth were significantly higher than at day 0 and than in MenACWY recipients. The vaccine-associated CD4 TCRs covered the entire spike protein, and the dominant responses fell in regions 160-218 and 743-854. Conclusions about previously exposed vaccinees were limited because only six AZD1222 recipients were SARS-CoV-2 seropositive at baseline. Reportedly, almost half of the unique spike-specific TCRs recognized epitopes lying outside the regions that are mutated in the B.1.351 and B.1.1.7 variants. The 56-69-year group was small, and its depth increase did not reach significance, likely because of low power. Most participants were white British and females outnumbered males, and the authors suggested that clonal diversity may have been underestimated. Because no samples from the day 14 peak response were available, repertoires could be characterized only after the peak T cell response.

Its CDR3 holds 11 amino acids, cysteine through phenylalanine. Kept here is only the CDR3 DNA, which spans 33 bases and is read in frame from base 1. From a lookup of the germline V gene (reference sequence), CDR1 and CDR2 are LGHDT and YNNKEL. V was cut back by 5 bases and J by 8 bases, leaving a gap of 9 bases between them. Points on this clone: Its binding antigen is unknown. No clone much larger than this one lies a single base away; base qualities are absent.

The time point label, read with the paper, signifies: baseline before first vaccination. Samples from vaccinated people were obtained from the UK trials COV001 and COV002, which included a single-blind randomized controlled phase 2/3 trial of AZD1222 (ChAdOx1 nCoV-19) in healthy adults. Trial participant PBMC samples were collected at day 0 and day 28 after the second dose for TCRbeta chain sequencing. The CDR3 regions of human TCRbeta chains were analyzed by immunosequencing. Regarding the original processing steps: Repertoire TCRs were checked for matches against a reference library of SARS-CoV-2-specific TCRs that had been generated using the MIRA antigen-specificity platform. Breadth was defined as the fraction of unique TCRs that were SARS-CoV-2-associated. Depth was defined as the fraction of total T cells that were SARS-CoV-2-associated. Using the MIRA data, each spike-specific TCR was assigned both to the spike region to which the TCR was reactive and to a CD4 or CD8 class. Log10-transformed breadth and depth values were compared by one-way ANOVA with Sidak's multiple comparisons tests. The table comes from immuneACCESS by way of TCRdb, which keeps in-frame sequences with V and J called. Part of the clones is missing from these tables; in studies checked, under half for an unresolved V gene and the rest for unknown reasons. That table supplies the V and J calls and clone size; D and trimming were determined from the DNA. A total of around 170,000 clones appear in this sample, roughly 88% of them only once. Approximately 0.98% of the sample rests with the top ten.

The sequencing here drew on peripheral blood, taken on day 0 of AZD1222 vaccination. This TCR was sampled from an adult in good health. The V and J segments used are TRBV3-1 (or the pseudogene TRBV3-2) and TRBJ1-2; a tentative D call is TRBD1 (6 bases match). The base sequence is TGTGCCAGCAGCTACAGGGAAGGCTACACCTTC. This yields the protein CASSYREGYTF.